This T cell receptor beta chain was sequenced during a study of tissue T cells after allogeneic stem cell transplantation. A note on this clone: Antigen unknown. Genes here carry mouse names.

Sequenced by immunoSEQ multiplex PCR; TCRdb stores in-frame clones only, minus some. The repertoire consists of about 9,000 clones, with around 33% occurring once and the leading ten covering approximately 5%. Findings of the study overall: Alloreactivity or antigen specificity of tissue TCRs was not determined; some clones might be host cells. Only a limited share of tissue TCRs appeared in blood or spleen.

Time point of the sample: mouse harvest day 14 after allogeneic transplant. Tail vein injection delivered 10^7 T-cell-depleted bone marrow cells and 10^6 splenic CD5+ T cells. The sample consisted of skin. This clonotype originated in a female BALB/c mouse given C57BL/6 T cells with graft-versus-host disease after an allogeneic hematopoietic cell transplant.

CDR3 in amino acids: CASSIRWGGVQDTQYF. The part of the CDR3 DNA that was read is TGTGCCAGCAGTATTCGCTGGGGGGGCGTCCAAGACACCCAGTAC. The J gene is TRBJ2-5, the V gene TRBV19; 10 bases line up with TRBD2. The sequenced fragment ends 1 residue before the CDR3 boundary, so the rest is inferred from the germline J gene. Germline-derived CDR1 and CDR2 are FNHDT and SITEND (reference sequence). This CDR3 has 16 residues. V trimming: 2 bases; J trimming: 2 bases; junction bases outside the gene matches: 5.